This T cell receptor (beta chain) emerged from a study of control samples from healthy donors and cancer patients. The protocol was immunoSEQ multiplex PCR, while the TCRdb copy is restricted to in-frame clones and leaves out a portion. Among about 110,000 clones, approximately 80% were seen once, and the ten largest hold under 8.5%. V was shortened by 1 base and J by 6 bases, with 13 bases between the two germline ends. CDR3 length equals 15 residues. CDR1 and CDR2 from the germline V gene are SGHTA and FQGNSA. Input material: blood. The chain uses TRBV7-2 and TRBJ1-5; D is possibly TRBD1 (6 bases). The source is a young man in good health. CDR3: CASSLGSTGSQPQHF. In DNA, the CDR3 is TGTGCCAGCAGCTTAGGAAGCACAGGGTCTCAGCCCCAGCATTTT.